This T cell receptor beta chain was recorded in a study of shared clonotypes between healthy human individuals. Study in general: Every donor yielded three CD4 naive, three CD4 memory, two CD8 naive and one CD8 memory plate.

Findings and caveats of the study: The study generally estimated greater richness for naive than memory subsets.

Profiled with immunoSEQ multiplex PCR; TCRdb holds only in-frame clones, not every one. The sample has approximately 2,000,000 clones, around 90% seen once. As regards this clone: Its antigen is not known.

The CDR3 extends over 15 amino acids. The germline V and J ends were trimmed by 4 bases and 0 bases, with 10 bases remaining between them. CDR1 and CDR2 (germline): LNHDA, SQIVND (reference sequence). The donors, healthy adults who were HIV-negative, had experienced no recent acute infections or vaccinations. The J gene is TRBJ2-1, the V gene TRBV19, with a weak D call TRBD1 (5 bases). This clonotype was obtained from a man younger than 30 in good health. Some clones in this sample may be carry-over from other donors' samples. The sample comprised naive CD4+ T cells from PBMCs. The sample's subset: CD45RA+ positively selected. CDR3 in DNA: TGTGCCAGTAGTAACAGGCCCAGCTCCTACAATGAGCAGTTCTTC. Protein product: CASSNRPSSYNEQFF.